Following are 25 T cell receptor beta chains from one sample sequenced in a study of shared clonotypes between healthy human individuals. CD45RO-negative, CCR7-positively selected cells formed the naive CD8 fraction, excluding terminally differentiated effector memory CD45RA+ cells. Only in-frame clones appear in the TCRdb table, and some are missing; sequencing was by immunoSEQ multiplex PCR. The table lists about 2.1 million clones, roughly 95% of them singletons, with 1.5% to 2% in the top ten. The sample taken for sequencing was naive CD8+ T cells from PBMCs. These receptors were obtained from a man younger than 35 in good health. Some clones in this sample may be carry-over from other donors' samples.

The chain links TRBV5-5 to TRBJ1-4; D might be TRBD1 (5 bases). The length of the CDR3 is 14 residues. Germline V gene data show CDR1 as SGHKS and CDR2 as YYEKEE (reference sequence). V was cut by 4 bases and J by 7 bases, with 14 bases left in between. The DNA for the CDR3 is TGTGCCAGCAGCAAGGGACCCAGAGGTGAAAAACTGTTTTTT. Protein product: CASSKGPRGEKLFF.

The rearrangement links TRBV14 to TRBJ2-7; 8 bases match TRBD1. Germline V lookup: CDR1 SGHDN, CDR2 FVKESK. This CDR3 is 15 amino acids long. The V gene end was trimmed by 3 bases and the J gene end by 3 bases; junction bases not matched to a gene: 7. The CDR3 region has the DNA TGTGCCAGCAGCCATGGCAGGGGGCCGCTCTACGAGCAGTACTTC. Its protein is CASSHGRGPLYEQYF.

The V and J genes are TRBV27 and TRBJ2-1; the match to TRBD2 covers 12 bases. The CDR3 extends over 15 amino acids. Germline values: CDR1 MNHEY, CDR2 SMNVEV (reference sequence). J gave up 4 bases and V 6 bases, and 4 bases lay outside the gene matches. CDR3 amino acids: CASRQTSGGYNEQFF. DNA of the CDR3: TGTGCCAGCAGGCAGACTAGCGGGGGATACAATGAGCAGTTCTTC.

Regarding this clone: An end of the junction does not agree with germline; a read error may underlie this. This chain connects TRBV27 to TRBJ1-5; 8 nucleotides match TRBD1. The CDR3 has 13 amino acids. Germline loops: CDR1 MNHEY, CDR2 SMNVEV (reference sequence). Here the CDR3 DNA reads TGTGCCAGCAGTGTGACTTCCAGGGGGCCCCTGCATTTT. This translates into CASSVTSRGPLHF.

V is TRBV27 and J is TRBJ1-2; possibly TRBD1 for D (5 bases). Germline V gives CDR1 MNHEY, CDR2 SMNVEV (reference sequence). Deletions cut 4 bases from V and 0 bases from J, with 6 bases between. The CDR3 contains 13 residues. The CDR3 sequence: CASSWGANYGYTF. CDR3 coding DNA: TGTGCCAGCAGTTGGGGGGCTAACTATGGCTACACCTTC.

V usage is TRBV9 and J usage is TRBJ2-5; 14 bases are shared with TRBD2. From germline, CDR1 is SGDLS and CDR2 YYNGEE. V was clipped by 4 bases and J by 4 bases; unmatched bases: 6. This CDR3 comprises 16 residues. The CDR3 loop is CASSTGTSGRPETQYF. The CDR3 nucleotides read TGTGCCAGCAGCACCGGGACTAGCGGGAGACCAGAGACCCAGTACTTC.

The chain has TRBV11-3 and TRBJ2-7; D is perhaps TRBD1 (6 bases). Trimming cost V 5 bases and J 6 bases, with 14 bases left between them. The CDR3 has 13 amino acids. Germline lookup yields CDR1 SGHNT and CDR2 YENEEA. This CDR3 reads CASSLGTHTEQYF. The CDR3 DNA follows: TGTGCCAGCAGCCTAGGGACACATACCGAGCAGTACTTC.

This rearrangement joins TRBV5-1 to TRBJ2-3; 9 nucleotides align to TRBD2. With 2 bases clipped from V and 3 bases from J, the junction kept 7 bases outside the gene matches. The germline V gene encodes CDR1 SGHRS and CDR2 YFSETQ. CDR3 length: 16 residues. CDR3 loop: CASSFPRREGTDTQYF. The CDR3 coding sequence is TGCGCCAGCAGCTTCCCCCGGCGGGAGGGTACAGATACGCAGTATTTT.

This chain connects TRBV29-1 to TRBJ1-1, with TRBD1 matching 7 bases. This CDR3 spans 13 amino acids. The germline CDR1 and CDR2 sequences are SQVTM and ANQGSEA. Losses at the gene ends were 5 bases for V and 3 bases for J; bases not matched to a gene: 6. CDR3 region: CSVFARGDTEAFF. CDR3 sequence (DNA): TGCAGCGTTTTCGCCAGGGGGGACACTGAAGCTTTCTTT.

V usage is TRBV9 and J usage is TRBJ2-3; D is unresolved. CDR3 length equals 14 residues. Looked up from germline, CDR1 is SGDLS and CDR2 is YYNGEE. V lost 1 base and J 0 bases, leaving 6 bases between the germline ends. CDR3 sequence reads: CASSVFGSTDTQYF. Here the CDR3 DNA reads TGTGCCAGCAGCGTATTCGGCAGCACAGATACGCAGTATTTT. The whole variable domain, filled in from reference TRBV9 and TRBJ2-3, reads DSGVTQTPKHLITATGQRVTLRCSPRSGDLSVYWYQQSLDQGLQFLIQYYNGEERAKGNILERFSAQQFPDLHSELNLSSLELGDSALYFCASSVFGSTDTQYFGPGTRLTVL.

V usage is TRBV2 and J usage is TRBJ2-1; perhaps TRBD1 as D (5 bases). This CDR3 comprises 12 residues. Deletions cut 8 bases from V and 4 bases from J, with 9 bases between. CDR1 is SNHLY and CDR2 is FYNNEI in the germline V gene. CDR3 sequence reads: CASGARYNEQFF. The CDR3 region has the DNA TGTGCCAGCGGGGCCCGGTACAATGAGCAGTTCTTC.

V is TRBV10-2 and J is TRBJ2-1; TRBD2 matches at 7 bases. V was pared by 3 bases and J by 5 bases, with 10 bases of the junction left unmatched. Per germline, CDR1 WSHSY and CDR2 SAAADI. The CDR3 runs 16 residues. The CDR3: CASSEPGEGLDNEQFF. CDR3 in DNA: TGCGCCAGCAGTGAACCGGGGGAGGGCCTTGACAATGAGCAGTTCTTC.

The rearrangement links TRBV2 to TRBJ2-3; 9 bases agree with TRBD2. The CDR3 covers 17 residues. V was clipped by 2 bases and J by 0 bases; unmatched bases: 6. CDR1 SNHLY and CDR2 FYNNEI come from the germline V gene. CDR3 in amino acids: CASSENPLAGSTDTQYF. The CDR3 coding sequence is TGTGCCAGCAGTGAAAACCCTCTAGCGGGAAGCACAGATACGCAGTATTTT.

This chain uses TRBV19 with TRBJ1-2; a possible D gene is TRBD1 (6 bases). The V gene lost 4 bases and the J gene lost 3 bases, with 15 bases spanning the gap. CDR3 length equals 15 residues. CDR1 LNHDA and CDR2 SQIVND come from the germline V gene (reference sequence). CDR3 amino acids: CASSTYREADYGYTF. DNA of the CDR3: TGTGCCAGTAGTACCTACAGGGAGGCGGACTATGGCTACACCTTC.

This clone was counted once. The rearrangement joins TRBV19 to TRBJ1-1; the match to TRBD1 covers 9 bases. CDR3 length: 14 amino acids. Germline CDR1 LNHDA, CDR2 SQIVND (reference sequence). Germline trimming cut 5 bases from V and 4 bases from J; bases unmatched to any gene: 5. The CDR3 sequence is CASSGQGRTTEAFF. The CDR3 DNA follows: TGTGCCAGTAGTGGACAGGGGCGGACCACTGAAGCTTTCTTT. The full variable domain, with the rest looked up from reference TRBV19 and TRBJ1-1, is DGGITQSPKYLFRKEGQNVTLSCEQNLNHDAMYWYRQDPGQGLRLIYYSQIVNDFQKGDIAEGYSVSREKKESFPLTVTSAQKNPTAFYLCASSGQGRTTEAFFGQGTRLTVV.

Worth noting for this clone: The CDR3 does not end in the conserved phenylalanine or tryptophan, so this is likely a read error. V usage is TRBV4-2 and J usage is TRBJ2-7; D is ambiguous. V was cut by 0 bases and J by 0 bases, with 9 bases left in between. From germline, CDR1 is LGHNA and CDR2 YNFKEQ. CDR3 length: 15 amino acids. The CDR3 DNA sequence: TGTGCCAGCAGCCAAGAAAGCCGGAGCTCCTACGAGCAGTACCTC. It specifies CASSQESRSSYEQYL.

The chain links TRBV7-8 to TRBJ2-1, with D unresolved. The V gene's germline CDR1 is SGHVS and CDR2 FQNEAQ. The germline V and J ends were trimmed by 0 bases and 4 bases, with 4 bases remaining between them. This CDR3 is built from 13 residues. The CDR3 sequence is CASSLATYNEQFF. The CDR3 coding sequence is TGTGCCAGCAGCTTAGCCACATACAATGAGCAGTTCTTC.

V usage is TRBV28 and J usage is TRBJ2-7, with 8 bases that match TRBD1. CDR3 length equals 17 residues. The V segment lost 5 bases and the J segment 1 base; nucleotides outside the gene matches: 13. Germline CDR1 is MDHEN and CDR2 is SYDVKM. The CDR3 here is CASSPTPGTGSSYEQYF. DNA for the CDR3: TGTGCCAGCAGTCCAACCCCCGGGACAGGCAGTTCCTACGAGCAGTACTTC. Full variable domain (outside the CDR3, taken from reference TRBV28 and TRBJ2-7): DVKVTQSSRYLVKRTGEKVFLECVQDMDHENMFWYRQDPGLGLRLIYFSYDVKMKEKGDIPEGYSVSREKKERFSLILESASTNQTSMYLCASSPTPGTGSSYEQYFGPGTRLTVT.

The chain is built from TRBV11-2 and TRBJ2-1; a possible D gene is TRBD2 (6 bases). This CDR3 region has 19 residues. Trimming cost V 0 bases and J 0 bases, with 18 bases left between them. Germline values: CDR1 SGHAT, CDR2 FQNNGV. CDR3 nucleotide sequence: TGTGCCAGCAGCTTAGAGGGCGGGACGCGAGAAAGCTCCTACAATGAGCAGTTCTTC. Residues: CASSLEGGTRESSYNEQFF.

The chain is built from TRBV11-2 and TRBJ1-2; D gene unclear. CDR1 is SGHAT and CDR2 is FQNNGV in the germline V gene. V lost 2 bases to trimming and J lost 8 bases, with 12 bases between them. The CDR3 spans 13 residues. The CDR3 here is CASSLRIREGYTF. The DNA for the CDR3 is TGTGCCAGCAGCTTAAGGATTAGAGAAGGCTACACCTTC.

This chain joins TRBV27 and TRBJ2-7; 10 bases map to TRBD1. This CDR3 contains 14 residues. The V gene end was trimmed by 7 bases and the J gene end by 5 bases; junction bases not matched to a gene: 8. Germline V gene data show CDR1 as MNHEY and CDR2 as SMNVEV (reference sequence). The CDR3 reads CASTSGTGVHEQYF. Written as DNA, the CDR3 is TGTGCCAGCACCTCCGGGACAGGGGTGCACGAGCAGTACTTC.

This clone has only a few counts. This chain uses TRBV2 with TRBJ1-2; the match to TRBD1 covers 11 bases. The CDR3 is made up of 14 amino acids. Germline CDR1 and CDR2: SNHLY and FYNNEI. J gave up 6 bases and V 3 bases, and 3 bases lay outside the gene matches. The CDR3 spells CASSDRTGGNGYTF. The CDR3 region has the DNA TGTGCCAGCAGTGATAGGACAGGGGGCAATGGCTACACCTTC.

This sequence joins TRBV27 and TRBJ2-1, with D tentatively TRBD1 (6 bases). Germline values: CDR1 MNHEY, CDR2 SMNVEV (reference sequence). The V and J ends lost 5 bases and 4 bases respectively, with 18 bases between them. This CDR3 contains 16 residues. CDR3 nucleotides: TGTGCCAGCAGTCCCTGGGAAGGGGGAGCATACAATGAGCAGTTCTTC. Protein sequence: CASSPWEGGAYNEQFF.

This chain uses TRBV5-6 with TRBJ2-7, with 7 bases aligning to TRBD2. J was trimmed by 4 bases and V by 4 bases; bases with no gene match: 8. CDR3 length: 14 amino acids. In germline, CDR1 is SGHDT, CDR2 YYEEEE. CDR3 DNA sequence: TGTGCCAGCAGCCTCTGGGAGGGGTTATACGAGCAGTACTTC. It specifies CASSLWEGLYEQYF.

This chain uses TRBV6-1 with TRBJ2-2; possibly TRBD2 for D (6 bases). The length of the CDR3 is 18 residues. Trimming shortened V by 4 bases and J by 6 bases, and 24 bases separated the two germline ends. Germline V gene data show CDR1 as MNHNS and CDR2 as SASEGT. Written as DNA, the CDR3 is TGTGCCAGCAGTGGCCGGGACTCCACCGCGATATCGGCCGGGGAGCTGTTTTTT. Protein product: CASSGRDSTAISAGELFF.